Listed below are T cell receptor beta chains from one sample, sequenced in a study of OX40 agonist ivuxolimab in advanced cancers. Method: immunoSEQ multiplex PCR; TCRdb's copy keeps in-frame clones and lacks some. This repertoire shows just over 40,000 clones, about 85% found once; its top ten account for about 16%. The specimen comprised CD4+ or CD8+ T cells sorted from blood, sampled in a trial of the OX40 agonist ivuxolimab. The receptors derive from an adult with an advanced solid tumor such as melanoma, head and neck, liver or kidney cancer. Each CDR3 is given with its conserved first and last residue. The order of the fields is V gene, clone size, D gene, J gene, CDR3 DNA, CDR3 protein. D genes are given only for firm matches. Size values are once, few and many counts, or a class for expanded clones, and some rows have none.

TRBV7-6	once	-	TRBJ1-1	TGTGCCAGCAGCTTGAAATGGAACACTGAAGCTTTCTTT	CASSLKWNTEAFF
TRBV5-4	-	-	TRBJ2-7	TGTGCCAGCAGCTTCGGTCAGGGTCCCTACGAGCAGTACTTC	CASSFGQGPYEQYF
TRBV5-1	-	TRBD2	TRBJ2-3	TGCGCCAGCAGCAGAGCGGGGGGCCCAGGAGATACGCAGTATTTT	CASSRAGGPGDTQYF
TRBV4-3	-	-	TRBJ1-1	TGCGCCAGCAGCCAAGAACTTCAGGGGCGGACTGAAGCTTTCTTT	CASSQELQGRTEAFF
TRBV27	-	TRBD1	TRBJ1-5	TGTGCCAGCAGTTTATTGGGACAGGGTCATCAGCCCCAGCATTTT	CASSLLGQGHQPQHF
TRBV29-1	once	TRBD1	TRBJ1-2	TGCAGCGTTGAAGGGACAGGTCCGTATGGCTACACCTTC	CSVEGTGPYGYTF
TRBV4-3	once	-	TRBJ1-2	TGCGCCAGCAGCCAAGATGCGGGGGGGCCTAACTATGGCTACACCTTC	CASSQDAGGPNYGYTF
TRBV7-9	few	-	TRBJ2-1	TGTGCCAGCAGCTTAGGGCCGTGGGCGGGGAATGAGCAGTTCTTC	CASSLGPWAGNEQFF
TRBV5-6	-	TRBD1	TRBJ2-3	TGTGCCGGCAGATTAGAGGGACAGAATACAGATACGCAGTATTTT	CAGRLEGQNTDTQYF
TRBV19	-	-	TRBJ2-7	TGTGCCAGTAGTATTGGTTCCAGCGGCGAGCAGTACTTC	CASSIGSSGEQYF
TRBV19	-	-	TRBJ2-6	TGTGCCAGTAGTGGTATAAAATCACAAAGTCGGGCCAACGTCCTGACTTTC	CASSGIKSQSRANVLTF
TRBV5-6	-	-	TRBJ1-5	TGTGCCAGCAGCTTGGACAGGGAGGGCAATCAGCCCCAGCATTTT	CASSLDREGNQPQHF
TRBV19	-	-	TRBJ2-3	TGTGCCAGTAGTATAGAGGGGCCGAGTTACGATACGCAGTATTTT	CASSIEGPSYDTQYF
TRBV7-6	once	-	TRBJ2-7	TGTGCCAGCAGCACCACCGGGAAAGGGACCTACGAGCAGTACTTC	CASSTTGKGTYEQYF
TRBV29-1	-	-	TRBJ2-2	TGCAGCGTTGAATCGTTTGATCGGGGAGTCACCGGGGAGCTGTTTTTT	CSVESFDRGVTGELFF
TRBV6-1	-	TRBD1	TRBJ1-2	TGTGCCAGCAGTGAGGTCACAGGGGCTAGCTATGGCTACACCTTC	CASSEVTGASYGYTF
TRBV7-3	-	-	TRBJ2-7	TGTGCCAGCAGCCCGGTGAGCTACGAGCAGTACTTC	CASSPVSYEQYF
TRBV7-8	once	-	TRBJ1-5	TGTGCCAGCAGCTTAGCGGGGGGCAGCAATCAGCCCCAGCATTTT	CASSLAGGSNQPQHF
TRBV6-1	-	TRBD1	TRBJ2-7	TGTGCCGGCGCGATGGACAGGGGCTCCTACGAGCAGTACTTC	CAGAMDRGSYEQYF
TRBV7-8	-	-	TRBJ2-7	TGTGCCAGCAGCTCCGGTCCGGCCTCTAAGGAGCAGTACTTC	CASSSGPASKEQYF
TRBV7-2	-	-	TRBJ1-3	TGTGCCAGCAGCTTAGAGTTCCCCATATATTTT	CASSLEFPIYF
TRBV27	few	-	TRBJ1-5	TGTGCCAGCAGTTTCAGTGTCAATCAGCCCCAGCATTTT	CASSFSVNQPQHF
TRBV9	-	-	TRBJ1-2	TGTGCCAGCAGCGATTCTGGGGTTGGCTACACCTTC	CASSDSGVGYTF
TRBV4-3	-	-	TRBJ1-3	TGCGCCAGCAGCCAAGATGCAAGAAGCTCTGGAAACACCATATATTTT	CASSQDARSSGNTIYF
TRBV18	once	-	TRBJ2-1	TGTGCCAGCTCACCAGCTTACAATGAGCAGTTCTTC	CASSPAYNEQFF
TRBV9	-	TRBD2	TRBJ2-1	TGTGCCAGCAGCGTAGGGGATTTTAGCGGGAGGGCATACAATGAGCAGTTCTTC	CASSVGDFSGRAYNEQFF
TRBV4-1	-	TRBD1	TRBJ1-6	TGCGCCAGCAGCCAGGCCGGACAGGCGGGTTCACCCCTCCACTTT	CASSQAGQAGSPLHF
TRBV11-2	-	TRBD1	TRBJ1-3	TGTGCCAGCAGCTTAGACAGGGGGCCTGGAAACACCATATATTTT	CASSLDRGPGNTIYF
TRBV29-1	-	-	TRBJ2-7	TGCAGCGTTTGCCCCCGGGACGTCCGTTTTTCCGAGCAGTACTTC	CSVCPRDVRFSEQYF